This T cell receptor (beta chain) was recorded in a study of cytomegalovirus exposure and HLA in healthy donors. Study-wide findings and caveats: What was likely a sequencing artifact was a cluster of highly shared sequence variants. The study flagged around 150 TCR beta chains as cytomegalovirus-associated.

About this clone: Antigen unknown.

Both 60 Vbeta primers and 13 Jbeta primers went into the PCR. Sequencing used immunoSEQ multiplex PCR; TCRdb keeps in-frame clones, though not all of them. The data hold about 160,000 clones, with roughly 80% observed a single time. Unmatched junction bases numbered 10, after V lost 1 base and J lost 3 bases. CDR3 length: 18 amino acids. From germline, CDR1 is MNHNS and CDR2 SASEGT. When sampled, the donors appeared nominally healthy, though they likely had unrecorded immune exposures. V and J are TRBV6-1 and TRBJ2-1; 9 bases match TRBD2. The sample consisted of PBMCs. The TCR originated in a man aged 25 to 45 in good health and CMV-seropositive. The CDR3 DNA follows: TGTGCCAGCAGTGAAGAAGTTAGCGGGGGCCATTTCTACAATGAGCAGTTCTTC. As protein: CASSEEVSGGHFYNEQFF.